One TCR beta chain is described in this entry. These data originate in a study of cytomegalovirus exposure and HLA in healthy donors. Study information: Assignment to the Caucasian-associated ancestry cluster applied to 81% of the 350 to 500 genotyped donors.

It was with 60 Vbeta and 13 Jbeta primers that the PCR ran. Profiling relied on immunoSEQ multiplex PCR, and the TCRdb table lists in-frame clones only, not all of them. The sample has more than 200,000 clones; approximately 87% are singletons. Material: PBMCs. The TCR originated in a human donor in good health.

For the CDR3, the DNA is TGCGCCAGCAGCTTGTCAGCGGGAGTCAGCACAGATACGCAGTATTTT. It is translated as CASSLSAGVSTDTQYF. The gene calls are TRBV5-1 and TRBJ2-3; 8 bases fit TRBD2. The V segment lost 1 base and the J segment 0 bases; nucleotides outside the gene matches: 4. Per the germline V gene, CDR1 is SGHRS and CDR2 is YFSETQ. The CDR3 runs 16 residues.